The rows below give T cell receptor beta chains drawn from one sample of a study of blood T cell repertoires in COVID-19. This table comes from immunoSEQ multiplex PCR, and its TCRdb copy is limited to in-frame clones, with some not included. Of 110,000 to 150,000 clones in the sample, roughly three quarters were seen once. The specimen sequenced was peripheral blood. These receptors were taken from a middle-aged man with active or convalescent COVID-19. CDR3s include the opening cysteine and the closing phenylalanine or tryptophan. A D gene is named only where the DNA matches it firmly. Some rows mark clone size as missing; the rest say once, few, many or name a class of expanded clone.

>TRBV5-4|TRBJ1-3|TRBD1|NA
TGTGCCAGCAGCCTCGGACAGGAACCCTCTGGAAACACCATATATTTT
CASSLGQEPSGNTIYF
>TRBV6-6|TRBJ2-1|TRBD1|NA
TGTGCCAGCAACCAACGAGACAGGGGGGCCTACAATGAGCAGTTCTTC
CASNQRDRGAYNEQFF
>TRBV12-3/TRBV12-4|TRBJ2-1|NA|NA
TGTGCCAGCAACCCCAGCTCCTACAATGAGCAGTTCTTC
CASNPSSYNEQFF
>TRBV28|TRBJ2-1|TRBD1|once
TGTGCCAGCAGGGGGGGACAGGGGGCCTACAATGAGCAGTTCTTC
CASRGGQGAYNEQFF
>TRBV2|TRBJ1-1|NA|NA
TGTGCCAGCACTTCCGACTCCGGGAACACTGAAGCTTTCTTT
CASTSDSGNTEAFF
>TRBV23-1|TRBJ2-1|NA|NA
TGCGCCAGCAGTCAATCCTTAGATGGGAGCTCCTACAATGAGCAGTTCTTC
CASSQSLDGSSYNEQFF
>TRBV5-6|TRBJ2-7|TRBD2|few
TGTGCCAGCAGCATTAGCGGGGCCTCCTACGAGCAGTACTTC
CASSISGASYEQYF
>TRBV28|TRBJ1-2|NA|NA
TGTGCCAGCAGCCCGACCGGGACACCAAACTATGGCTACACCTTC
CASSPTGTPNYGYTF
>TRBV15|TRBJ1-5|TRBD1|few
TGTGCCACCGGGACAGGGATTCAGGGCAATCAGCCCCAGCATTTT
CATGTGIQGNQPQHF
>TRBV19|TRBJ2-7|TRBD2|NA
TGTGCCAGTAAGAGGAGCGGGGAAGGAATCTACGAGCAGTACTTC
CASKRSGEGIYEQYF
>TRBV5-4|TRBJ2-1|NA|NA
TGTGCCAGCAGGATTAGCTCCTACAATGAGCAGTTCTTC
CASRISSYNEQFF
>TRBV6-2/TRBV6-3|TRBJ1-1|TRBD1|NA
TGTGCCAGCAGCCCGGACAGGGTAAGGGCTGAAGCTTTCTTT
CASSPDRVRAEAFF
>TRBV19|TRBJ1-2|TRBD1|NA
TGTGCCAGTAGTCCGGGACAGAGCTATGGCTACACCTTC
CASSPGQSYGYTF
>TRBV3-1/TRBV3-2|TRBJ2-4|TRBD2|NA
TGTGCCAGCAGCCCGTTAGCGGGAGTCATGGAAAACATTCAGTACTTC
CASSPLAGVMENIQYF
>TRBV11-2|TRBJ2-7|TRBD1|NA
TGTGCCAGCAGCCTAACAGGGGGCCGGTACGAGCAGTACTTC
CASSLTGGRYEQYF
>TRBV7-6|TRBJ1-2|TRBD1|NA
TGTGCCAGCAGCCACGGACAGGGGGTGCGGGGCTACACCTTC
CASSHGQGVRGYTF
>TRBV6-1|TRBJ2-5|TRBD1|few
TGTGCCAGCAGTGAAGAAGGGACAGCTCAAGAGACCCAGTACTTC
CASSEEGTAQETQYF
>TRBV5-1|TRBJ2-5|NA|NA
TGCGCCAGCAGCTTAGTTGGCGGGGCACGGGAGACCCAGTACTTC
CASSLVGGARETQYF
>TRBV5-6|TRBJ1-1|TRBD1|once
TGTGCCAGCAGCTGGGACAGCCCAGCCGAGGCTTTCTTT
CASSWDSPAEAFF
>TRBV6-1|TRBJ2-1|NA|few
TGTGCCAGCAGTGTTATGAGCGGAGAAACATACAATGAGCAGTTCTTC
CASSVMSGETYNEQFF
>TRBV27|TRBJ1-6|NA|NA
TGTGCCAGCAGTTTATCCCGGAGCCACTGGAATTCACCCCTCCACTTT
CASSLSRSHWNSPLHF
>TRBV4-1|TRBJ2-1|TRBD1|few
TGCGCCAGCAGCCAAGAAGGGACAGGGAGATACAATGAGCAGTTCTTC
CASSQEGTGRYNEQFF
>TRBV19|TRBJ2-1|TRBD2|NA
TGTGCCAGTAGTACCCCTAGCGGCTCCTACAATGAGCAGTTCTTC
CASSTPSGSYNEQFF